A selection of T cell receptor beta chains follows, all from one sample in a study of metastatic and nonmetastatic thyroid tumors. TCRdb re-analyzed the PCR reads through MiXCR. The sample lists roughly 36,000 clones, 10% to 12% occurring once. Sequencing was done on a sample of blood. The receptors derive from a female donor with papillary thyroid cancer or a benign thyroid nodule (not recorded which). Some clones in this sample may be carry-over from other donors' samples. CDR3s include the opening cysteine and the closing phenylalanine or tryptophan. A D gene is named only where the DNA matches it firmly. Where a row states a size, it is once, few, many or the class of an expanded clone; other rows omit it.

>TRBJ2-3|many|TRBV6-1|TRBD1
CASSGTGTGNNLFTDTQYF
TGTGCCAGCAGTGGAACCGGGACAGGAAATAACCTCTTCACAGATACGCAGTATTTT
>TRBJ2-7|many|TRBV19|TRBD2
CASSVRGLAPEQYF
TGTGCCAGTAGTGTCCGGGGACTAGCCCCCGAGCAGTACTTC
>TRBJ1-2|many|TRBV13|-
CASSLDRVGYGYTF
TGTGCCAGCAGCTTAGACAGGGTAGGCTATGGCTACACCTTC
>TRBJ1-5|many|TRBV11-2|TRBD1
CASIPGPGGKGQPQHF
TGTGCCAGCATTCCTGGTCCAGGGGGCAAGGGTCAGCCCCAGCATTTT
>TRBJ2-6|many|TRBV6-1|-
CASSRTLSGANVLTF
TGTGCCAGCAGCCGCACCCTTTCTGGGGCCAACGTCCTGACTTTC
>TRBJ2-5|-|TRBV12-3/TRBV12-4|-
CASSPYPGRGVTQYF
TGTGCCAGCAGTCCCTACCCAGGAAGGGGAGTGACCCAGTACTTC
>TRBJ1-1|many|TRBV20-1|-
CSAGQRNTEAFF
TGCAGTGCTGGACAGAGGAACACTGAAGCTTTCTTT
>TRBJ1-1|many|TRBV5-1|TRBD1
CASSLAGGNTEAFF
TGCGCCAGCAGCTTGGCAGGGGGGAACACTGAAGCTTTCTTT
>TRBJ2-7|many|TRBV6-2/TRBV6-3|-
CASSRRSGYEQYF
TGTGCCAGCAGTAGACGGTCTGGCTACGAGCAGTACTTC
>TRBJ2-2|many|TRBV7-9|-
CASSLARTRGELFF
TGTGCCAGCAGCTTAGCGCGGACACGAGGGGAGCTGTTTTTT
>TRBJ2-1|many|TRBV3-1|-
CASSRKGRDLNEQFF
TGTGCCAGCAGCCGTAAGGGGCGGGACCTCAATGAGCAGTTCTTC
>TRBJ2-1|-|TRBV28|-
CAHSSYNEQFF
TGTGCCCATAGCTCCTACAATGAGCAGTTCTTC
>TRBJ1-2|many|TRBV19|-
CASSRPAYGYTF
TGTGCCAGTAGTAGGCCGGCGTATGGCTACACCTTC
>TRBJ1-1|many|TRBV10-1|-
CASSEEDSTEAFF
TGCGCCAGCAGTGAGGAGGACAGCACTGAAGCTTTCTTT
>TRBJ2-7|many|TRBV6-1|TRBD2
CASSPSGKSYEQYF
TGTGCCAGCAGTCCTAGCGGGAAGTCCTACGAGCAGTACTTC
>TRBJ1-4|many|TRBV18|-
CASSPLGEKLFF
TGTGCCAGCTCACCATTGGGAGAAAAACTGTTTTTT
>TRBJ2-5|many|TRBV5-1|-
CASRRALVQETQYF
TGCGCCAGCCGCCGGGCCTTGGTCCAGGAGACCCAGTACTTC
>TRBJ2-7|many|TRBV12-3/TRBV12-4|TRBD1
CASRNRDRSYEQYF
TGTGCCAGCAGAAACCGGGACAGGTCCTACGAGCAGTACTTC
>TRBJ2-2|few|TRBV6-4|-
CASSVRDTGELFF
TGTGCCAGCAGTGTCAGGGACACAGGGGAGCTGTTTTTT
>TRBJ2-1|many|TRBV5-1|-
CASSYWTDPSYNEQFF
TGCGCCAGCAGCTACTGGACAGACCCCTCCTACAATGAGCAGTTCTTC
>TRBJ1-3|medium-sized|TRBV6-2/TRBV6-3|-
CASSYEITSGNTIYF
TGTGCCAGCAGTTACGAGATCACTTCTGGAAACACCATATATTTT
>TRBJ2-3|many|TRBV6-1|-
CASQGVRGTDTQYF
TGTGCCAGCCAAGGGGTCCGAGGCACAGATACGCAGTATTTT
>TRBJ2-5|-|TRBV11-2|-
CASSLDPWEQGIGETQYF
TGTGCCAGCAGCTTAGACCCGTGGGAACAGGGAATAGGGGAGACCCAGTACTTC
>TRBJ2-1|few|TRBV6-1|TRBD2
CASNHRTSGINEQFF
TGTGCCAGCAATCATCGGACTAGTGGTATCAATGAGCAGTTCTTC
>TRBJ2-3|many|TRBV27|-
CASRLDDRLNTDTQYF
TGTGCCAGCAGATTGGATGACAGGCTCAACACAGATACGCAGTATTTT
>TRBJ1-3|many|TRBV7-3|-
CASSLGPDKSSGNTIYF
TGTGCCAGCAGCTTAGGCCCGGACAAATCCTCTGGAAACACCATATATTTT
>TRBJ2-1|-|TRBV30|TRBD2
CAWKAGGTYNEQFF
TGTGCCTGGAAGGCGGGAGGAACCTACAATGAGCAGTTCTTC
>TRBJ1-2|many|TRBV12-3/TRBV12-4|-
CASSLSGLSYGYTF
TGTGCCAGCAGTTTGTCAGGGCTTTCCTATGGCTACACCTTC
>TRBJ2-4|many|TRBV28|-
CASSFLPEFKLAKNIQYF
TGTGCCAGCAGTTTTCTACCCGAATTTAAGCTAGCCAAAAACATTCAGTACTTC
>TRBJ2-7|many|TRBV5-1|-
CASSLTGSASYEQYF
TGCGCCAGCAGCTTGACAGGAAGCGCCTCCTACGAGCAGTACTTC
>TRBJ1-4|many|TRBV6-5|-
CASSYYGVNEKLFF
TGTGCCAGCAGTTACTACGGGGTCAATGAAAAACTGTTTTTT
>TRBJ2-3|many|TRBV15|-
CATSIRGNTDTQYF
TGTGCCACCAGCATACGTGGGAACACAGATACGCAGTATTTT
>TRBJ1-2|-|TRBV12-3/TRBV12-4|TRBD1
CASSPTDRGGYTF
TGTGCCAGTAGTCCCACTGACAGGGGTGGCTACACCTTC
>TRBJ1-6|-|TRBV7-3|TRBD1
CASSSTGDSPLHF
TGTGCCAGCAGCTCGACAGGGGACTCACCCCTCCATTTT
>TRBJ2-5|many|TRBV14|-
CASSQDAASGTQYF
TGTGCCAGCAGCCAAGATGCCGCTTCGGGGACCCAGTACTTC
>TRBJ2-1|few|TRBV10-3|TRBD2
CAISESNHRRGGYNEQFF
TGTGCCATCAGTGAGTCGAATCACCGGCGGGGGGGCTACAATGAGCAGTTCTTC
>TRBJ2-2|many|TRBV2|TRBD1
CASTRQGFDTGELFF
TGTGCCAGCACCCGACAGGGATTCGACACCGGGGAGCTGTTTTTT
>TRBJ2-3|many|TRBV25-1|-
CASSEFGRSTDTQYF
TGTGCCAGCAGTGAATTCGGGCGGAGCACAGATACGCAGTATTTT
>TRBJ2-7|-|TRBV5-1|TRBD1
CASSTTGGYEQYF
TGCGCCAGCAGCACGACAGGGGGTTACGAGCAGTACTTC
>TRBJ1-2|many|TRBV12-3/TRBV12-4|-
CASSFGRLNYGYTF
TGTGCCAGCAGTTTTGGCAGGTTAAACTATGGCTACACCTTC
>TRBJ2-1|many|TRBV6-1|-
CASSEGLDSYNEQFF
TGTGCCAGCAGTGAAGGGCTGGATTCCTACAATGAGCAGTTCTTC
>TRBJ1-5|many|TRBV19|TRBD1
CASSSRTGGNQPQHF
TGTGCCAGTAGTTCCCGGACAGGGGGCAATCAGCCCCAGCATTTT
>TRBJ1-1|many|TRBV2|-
CASSGSLTGAFF
TGTGCCAGCAGTGGGAGTCTGACCGGGGCTTTCTTT
>TRBJ2-1|-|TRBV10-3|TRBD2
CAISGGGGISYNEQFF
TGTGCCATCAGTGGGGGGGGAGGGATCTCCTACAATGAGCAGTTCTTC
>TRBJ2-7|few|TRBV27|TRBD2
CASSLFPSGRFYEQYF
TGTGCCAGCAGTTTATTCCCTAGCGGGAGGTTCTACGAGCAGTACTTC
>TRBJ2-1|few|TRBV10-3|TRBD2
CAISTTSGSRNEQFF
TGTGCCATCAGCACAACTAGCGGGAGTCGAAATGAGCAGTTCTTC
>TRBJ2-7|many|TRBV6-1|-
CASSPKGLFYEQYF
TGTGCCAGCAGTCCGAAGGGACTTTTCTACGAGCAGTACTTC
>TRBJ1-2|many|TRBV6-2/TRBV6-3|TRBD1
CASSDRASYGYTF
TGTGCCAGCAGCGACAGGGCATCCTATGGCTACACCTTC
>TRBJ1-1|many|TRBV10-3|-
CAISETEMNTEAFF
TGTGCCATCAGTGAAACTGAGATGAACACTGAAGCTTTCTTT
>TRBJ2-7|many|TRBV19|TRBD2
CASSPNIAGGYEQYF
TGTGCCAGTAGTCCAAACATAGCGGGAGGCTACGAGCAGTACTTC
>TRBJ2-7|medium-sized|TRBV27|TRBD1
CASRWTGGYEQYF
TGTGCCAGCAGGTGGACAGGGGGCTACGAGCAGTACTTC
>TRBJ2-1|many|TRBV6-2/TRBV6-3|TRBD2
CAVTLTSGRNNEQFF
TGTGCCGTCACCCTGACTAGCGGGAGGAACAATGAGCAGTTCTTC
>TRBJ2-1|-|TRBV5-1|TRBD2
CASSWGPAGGRDEQFF
TGCGCCAGCAGCTGGGGGCCAGCGGGAGGGAGAGATGAGCAGTTCTTC
>TRBJ2-1|many|TRBV4-3|TRBD1
CASSQVGTGARSYNEQFF
TGCGCCAGCAGCCAAGTAGGGACAGGGGCTCGCTCCTACAATGAGCAGTTCTTC
>TRBJ1-2|many|TRBV19|TRBD1
CATLDRVAYGYTF
TGTGCCACTTTGGACAGGGTCGCCTATGGCTACACCTTC
>TRBJ1-2|many|TRBV7-9|-
CASSLGEVYGYTF
TGTGCCAGCAGCTTAGGTGAGGTGTATGGCTACACCTTC
>TRBJ2-7|many|TRBV6-1|-
CASSPNSYEQYF
TGTGCCAGCAGCCCCAACTCCTACGAGCAGTACTTC